This T cell receptor beta chain was observed in a study of T cells in Graves' hyperthyroidism and ophthalmopathy. TCR beta CDR3 sequences were amplified from RNA transcripts. An initial round of RT-PCR targeting the TCR CDR3 relied on the HTBI primer set. Each CDR3 protein is one row after TCRdb ran MiXCR on the multiplex PCR reads. The sample includes about 510,000 distinct CDR3 sequences, over 35% of them seen just once. The length of the CDR3 is 13 residues. Germline assignment: CDR1 ENHRY and CDR2 SYGVKD. Turning to this clonotype: The junction departs from germline at one end; a sequencing error may be responsible.

Not enrolled were patients with uncontrolled infection, other autoimmune disease, pregnancy or lactation. The rearrangement links TRBV10-3 to TRBJ1-1; no reliable D call. Source material: peripheral blood or thyroid tissue (not recorded which). The TCR originated in an adult woman with Graves' disease, either hyperthyroidism or ophthalmopathy (not recorded which). The CDR3 sequence is CAISEPENAEAFF. DNA of the CDR3: TGTGCCATCAGTGAGCCGGAGAACGCTGAAGCTTTCTTT.